The present TCR beta chain was sequenced within a study of blood T cell repertoires in COVID-19. Looking at the study overall: Samples came from the United States, Italy and Spain, spanning acute and convalescent COVID-19.

Authors' processing steps: Amplification with reference gene primers provided the estimates of nucleated cell counts. Clones were read by immunoSEQ multiplex PCR, and TCRdb kept only the in-frame ones, dropping some. D and trimming were read from the DNA, whereas the V and J calls and clone size are those reported in that table. Here the sample spans 130,000 or so clones, 79% being singletons. The Seattle site enrolled patients during active infection and followed them longitudinally. CDR3 length equals 19 residues. V gave up 0 bases and J gave up 4 bases; unmatched junction bases: 8. This clonotype originated in a woman between 70 and 85 years old with COVID-19, enrolled during active disease. The sample comprised peripheral blood. The chain couples TRBV5-3 to TRBJ2-2; 14 bases agree with TRBD2. TRBV5-3 is an ORF; its function is uncertain. CDR3: CARSLGRLAGGPGTGELFF. The CDR3 coding sequence is TGTGCCAGAAGCTTGGGTCGACTAGCGGGGGGGCCTGGCACCGGGGAGCTGTTTTTT.